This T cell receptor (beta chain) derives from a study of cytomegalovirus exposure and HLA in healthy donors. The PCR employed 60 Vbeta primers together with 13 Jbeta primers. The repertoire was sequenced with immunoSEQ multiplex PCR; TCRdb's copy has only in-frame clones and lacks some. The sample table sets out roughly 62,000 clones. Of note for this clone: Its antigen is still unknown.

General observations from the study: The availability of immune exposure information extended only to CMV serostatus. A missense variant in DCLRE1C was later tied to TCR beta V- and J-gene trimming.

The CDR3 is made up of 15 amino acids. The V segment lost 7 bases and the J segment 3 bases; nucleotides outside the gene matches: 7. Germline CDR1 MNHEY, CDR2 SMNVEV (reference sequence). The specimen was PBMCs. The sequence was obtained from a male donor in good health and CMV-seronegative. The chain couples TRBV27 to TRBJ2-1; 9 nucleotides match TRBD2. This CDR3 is CASKPSGASYNEQFF. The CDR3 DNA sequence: TGTGCCAGCAAACCTAGCGGGGCTAGCTACAATGAGCAGTTCTTC.